Listed here are 10 T cell receptor beta chains from one sample, sequenced in a study of blood T cell repertoires in COVID-19. Libraries were prepared by immunoSEQ multiplex PCR; TCRdb keeps only in-frame clonotypes and omits some of them. Of 150,000 to 200,000 clones in the sample, approximately 92% were seen once. Sequencing was carried out using PBMCs or T cells enriched from blood (not recorded which). These receptors were collected from a woman in her 40s with acute COVID-19.

This chain joins TRBV5-6 and TRBJ2-5, with 13 bases matching TRBD2. V shed 2 bases, J shed 5 bases, and the junction held 3 bases outside the gene matches. Germline V gives CDR1 SGHDT, CDR2 YYEEEE. The CDR3 length is 15 residues. This CDR3 is CASSFTSGRGETQYF. DNA for the CDR3: TGTGCCAGCAGCTTTACTAGCGGGAGGGGCGAGACCCAGTACTTC.

The CDR3 DNA reads TGCGCCAGCAGCCAGGGCGGGGGGGCCTCCTACAATGAGCAGTTCTTC. This encodes CASSQGGGASYNEQFF. The chain links TRBV4-1 to TRBJ2-1; 9 nucleotides align to TRBD2. Trimming at V came to 3 bases and at J to 0 bases, leaving 3 bases not matched to a gene. The germline V gene encodes CDR1 MGHRA and CDR2 YSYEKL. This CDR3 comprises 16 residues.

The chain carries TRBV7-9 and TRBJ1-1; 8 bases are shared with TRBD1. The CDR3 length is 13 residues. CDR1 SEHNR and CDR2 FQNEAQ come from the germline V gene (reference sequence). The trim removed 6 bases at V and 4 bases at J, leaving 4 bases unmatched. The CDR3 sequence is CASSRQGFTEAFF. As DNA, the CDR3 is TGTGCCAGCAGTCGACAGGGGTTCACTGAAGCTTTCTTT.

This chain joins TRBV20-1 and TRBJ2-7; 7 bases agree with TRBD1. CDR1 and CDR2 from the germline V gene are DFQATT and SNEGSKA (reference sequence). This CDR3 contains 11 residues. V trimming: 6 bases; J trimming: 4 bases; junction bases outside the gene matches: 3. The CDR3 region is CSALQGYEQYF. As DNA, the CDR3 is TGCAGTGCCTTACAGGGGTACGAGCAGTACTTC.

This chain connects TRBV6-6 to TRBJ2-7; D is possibly TRBD2 (6 bases). Germline V lookup: CDR1 MNHNY, CDR2 SVGAGI (reference sequence). Deletions cut 7 bases from V and 5 bases from J, with 18 bases between. This CDR3 has 14 amino acids. CDR3: CASTPRRGGDEQYF. The CDR3 coding sequence is TGTGCCAGCACCCCCCGCCGAGGCGGGGACGAGCAGTACTTC.

This chain joins TRBV18 and TRBJ1-1, with no clear D. CDR1 is KGHSH and CDR2 is LQKENI in the germline V gene. V was cut by 3 bases and J by 0 bases, with 8 bases left in between. CDR3 length: 14 amino acids. The CDR3 bases are TGTGCCAGCTCACCTAACTCCATGAACACTGAAGCTTTCTTT. It encodes CASSPNSMNTEAFF.

This chain connects TRBV6-4 to TRBJ1-5; TRBD1 matches 8 bases. This CDR3 region has 16 residues. Germline CDR1 is MRHNA and CDR2 is SNTAGT. Unmatched junction bases numbered 9, after V lost 4 bases and J lost 4 bases. The CDR3 DNA is TGTGCCAGCAGTGGGGAGAGGACAGGGCGGAATCAGCCCCAGCATTTT. Amino acid sequence: CASSGERTGRNQPQHF.

This chain uses TRBV7-9 with TRBJ1-2; TRBD1 agrees at 9 bases. Germline CDR1 reads SEHNR; CDR2 reads FQNEAQ (reference sequence). The length of the CDR3 is 15 residues. J gave up 5 bases and V 5 bases, and 9 bases lay outside the gene matches. The CDR3 is CASSQTGGAGYGYTF. In DNA, the CDR3 is TGTGCCAGCAGCCAAACAGGGGGCGCTGGGTATGGCTACACCTTC.

The gene calls are TRBV6-2 or TRBV6-3 and TRBJ1-1; no definite D call. Trimming left V 0 bases short and J 0 bases short, with 17 bases between. The length of the CDR3 is 18 residues. Germline V gene sequence: CDR1 MNHEY, CDR2 SVGEGT. In DNA form, the CDR3 reads TGTGCCAGCAGTTACTCACGGGGTGGCGCTTACATGAACACTGAAGCTTTCTTT. Protein: CASSYSRGGAYMNTEAFF.

V usage is TRBV28 and J usage is TRBJ1-5, with a tentative D call TRBD1 (5 bases). This CDR3 is 15 amino acids long. The germline V gene encodes CDR1 MDHEN and CDR2 SYDVKM. Trimming took 2 bases from V and 3 from J, leaving 11 bases between them. The CDR3 loop reads CASSLRRGFNQPQHF. The CDR3 DNA reads as TGTGCCAGCAGTTTAAGGCGGGGCTTCAATCAGCCCCAGCATTTT.